This passage covers 5 T cell receptor beta chains from one sample sequenced in a study of cytomegalovirus exposure and HLA in healthy donors. Vbeta (60) and Jbeta (13) primers were used in the PCR. Generated by immunoSEQ multiplex PCR, the TCRdb table keeps only in-frame clones and is missing some. The data contain 180,000 or so clones, 75% of them singletons. The sample comprised PBMCs. The receptors originated from a woman between 40 and 50 years old in good health and CMV-seropositive.

Turning to this clone: The junction does not match germline at one end; this may be a read error. The chain employs TRBV7-9 and TRBJ2-7, with 7 bases matching TRBD1. The CDR3 extends over 15 amino acids. Germline V gene sequence: CDR1 SEHNR, CDR2 FQNEAQ (reference sequence). The CDR3 here is CSSSLAAGTAYEQYF. The DNA of the CDR3 is TGTTCCAGCAGCTTAGCTGCAGGGACAGCCTACGAGCAGTACTTC.

The chain is built from TRBV9 and TRBJ2-3; 13 nucleotides agree with TRBD2. Germline V gene lookup returns CDR1 SGDLS and CDR2 YYNGEE. V dropped 4 bases and J dropped 3; count of bases not matched to a gene: 8. The CDR3 covers 17 residues. In DNA, the CDR3 is TGTGCCAGCAGCCCGCGGACTAGCGGGAGTGTGACAGATACGCAGTATTTT. Its protein product is CASSPRTSGSVTDTQYF.

The chain carries TRBV7-9 and TRBJ2-3; D unresolved. Germline CDR1 and CDR2: SEHNR and FQNEAQ (reference sequence). This CDR3 is 16 amino acids long. The V end was cut by 1 base, the J end by 2 bases, with 13 bases between. CDR3 region: CASSLEAAPDTDTQYF. The CDR3 DNA reads TGTGCCAGCAGCTTAGAAGCCGCTCCTGACACAGATACGCAGTATTTT.

This sequence joins TRBV5-5 and TRBJ2-1; possible D gene TRBD2, 6 bases. V lost 4 bases, J lost 5 bases, and 19 bases lay in between. The CDR3 contains 16 residues. CDR1 SGHKS and CDR2 YYEKEE come from the germline V gene (reference sequence). The CDR3 DNA reads as TGTGCCAGCAGCATAAACGCGTTAGCGGATAACAATGAGCAGTTCTTC. Residues: CASSINALADNNEQFF.

This rearrangement joins TRBV19 to TRBJ2-1, with 8 bases fitting TRBD2. The CDR3 loop spans 15 amino acids. Trimming cost V 6 bases and J 0 bases; bases outside gene matches: 4. Per the germline V gene, CDR1 is LNHDA and CDR2 is SQIVND (reference sequence). CDR3 region: CASSKGLGSYNEQFF. CDR3 bases: TGTGCCAGTAGCAAGGGACTAGGCTCCTACAATGAGCAGTTCTTC.